This paragraph reports one T cell receptor (beta chain). The antigen this receptor binds is unknown. No much larger clone is present one base from it, and per-base qualities are unavailable. RNA was extracted using the RNeasy kit, and roughly 0.45 to 1 ug of the RNA was reverse transcribed with random hexamers. The immunoSEQ multiplex PCR assay, covering 54 Vbeta and 13 Jbeta segments, was used to amplify TCR beta CDR3 regions. To correct PCR amplification bias, a synthetic template baseline was used for both primer optimization and computational correction. As for the authors' bioinformatics: Only productive sequences were kept, with reads annotated to V, D and J genes according to IMGT and analyzed in immunoSEQ Analyzer. Clonality was calculated as one minus the Shannon entropy normalized by log2 of the number of productive unique sequences. For each patient and control, public and private clones were evaluated within the 100 most prevalent clones. Clones were defined as Susac-specific if absent from the healthy and MS cohorts, from some 1,000 published viral clones and from other ImmuneACCESS disease sequences. The raw public data were reprocessed by TCRdb itself: fastp quality trimming at Q25, MiXCR clonotype calling, in-frame beta chains only. Every distinct CDR3 protein forms one entry, paired with its most common genes and DNA. TCRdb, not the original authors, processed these V and J calls. This sample lists 70,000 to 100,000 distinct CDR3 sequences; about 93% were detected once. The top ten clones comprise approximately 0.31% of the sample.

The sample belongs to a study of CD8 T cells in Susac syndrome (dated by TCRdb to about 2019). Looking at the study overall: Whether CD8+ T cell activation and differentiation in Susac syndrome was antigen driven was tested using repertoire sequencing. The clonality of the CD8+ T cell repertoire was compared across approximately 11 healthy donors, some 14 Susac syndrome patients and under 17 multiple sclerosis patients.

The junction shows trimming of 3 bases on V and 7 bases on J, plus 10 bases between the germline ends. Its CDR3 holds 13 amino acids, cysteine through phenylalanine. Just the 39-base CDR3 DNA is kept, in frame starting at base 1. From the germline V gene (reference sequence), CDR1 is LNHNV and CDR2 is YYDKDF. High-throughput TCR beta sequencing profiled peripheral blood CD8+ and CD4+ T cells from healthy donors, Susac syndrome patients and multiple sclerosis patients. Healthy donors were age- and sex-matched controls. CD8+ TEMRA cells were enriched by FACS, while bulk CD8+ and CD4+ T cells were purified by magnetic negative isolation. Blood was collected in EDTA tubes and processed within 24 hours, with PBMCs isolated through density gradient centrifugation. PBMCs intended for TCR sequencing were cryopreserved in liquid nitrogen and thawed later in a water bath at 37 degrees C. The sorted or isolated CD4+, CD8+ and CD8+ TEMRA cells had a purity of 90% or higher.

Here is what the overall study found, with its caveats: The TCR sequencing and HLA analysis was acknowledged to have included a relatively small number of individuals.

The specimen was CD8+ T cells from PBMCs. The receptor comes from a human donor in good health. The V and J genes are TRBV15 and TRBJ2-1; 6 matching bases give a weak D call of TRBD1. This receptor has the CDR3 CATSSLQGNEQFF. The nucleotides are TGTGCCACCAGCAGTTTGCAGGGGAATGAGCAGTTCTTC.